This T cell receptor beta chain is from a study of shared clonotypes between healthy human individuals. Overall study findings and caveats: It was the non-shared clonotypes that had lower generation probabilities than clonotypes shared by all four donors. Some naive CD4 clonotypes, 5% to 5.5%, turned up in common across several donors. It was the few donors that limited the genetic and exposure-history diversity represented.

Genomic DNA of each subset was evenly split across several immunoSEQ plates. Here immunoSEQ multiplex PCR was the method, and the copy in TCRdb shows in-frame clones only, minus some. The top ten clones hold 24% of a sample with about 820,000 clones, around 93% of them seen once. Cells designated naive CD8 were CD45RO-negative and were positively selected for CCR7, with terminally differentiated effector memory CD45RA+ cells excluded. Note on this clone: Its antigen remains unknown.

This CDR3 has 13 amino acids. V was clipped by 6 bases and J by 4 bases, with 12 bases between them. In germline, CDR1 is MNHEY, CDR2 SVGAGI. The specimen sequenced was naive CD8+ T cells sorted from blood. This TCR was sampled from a man aged 25 to 45 in good health. This sequence joins TRBV6-5 and TRBJ1-2, with a possible D match to TRBD1 (6 bases). CDR3 sequence reads: CASRQDSFYGYTF. The CDR3 coding sequence is TGTGCCAGCAGACAGGACAGCTTCTATGGCTACACCTTC.